This T cell receptor beta chain derives from a study of shared clonotypes between healthy human individuals. Points from the study as a whole: Shared across a few donors were about 4.6% of the naive CD4 clonotypes. Generation probability values for non-shared clonotypes were lower than those for clonotypes shared by all four donors.

Concerning this clone: Its antigen is undetermined.

CDR1 is SGHAT and CDR2 is FQNNGV in the germline V gene. V was shortened by 5 bases and J by 2 bases, with 16 bases between the two germline ends. The CDR3 totals 16 residues. It was at deep level that the assay was run. The authors distributed each subset's genomic DNA evenly over several immunoSEQ plates. Produced via immunoSEQ multiplex PCR; TCRdb's table is partial and in-frame only. The sample records 2 million to 2.5 million clones, approximately 95% being singletons. The origin of this receptor is a man between 18 and 35 years old in good health. Source material: naive CD4+ T cells sorted from blood. Subset given: CD45RA+ positively selected. V is TRBV11-2 and J is TRBJ1-3, with no clear D. Here the CDR3 reads CASSPSGEGPGNTIYF. CDR3 coding DNA: TGTGCCAGCAGCCCTAGTGGGGAGGGCCCTGGAAACACCATATATTTT.